This T cell receptor (beta chain) was sequenced for a study of shared clonotypes between healthy human individuals. At the level of the study: In total, the donors were a couple of women and three men aged 18 to 49. Points from the study as a whole: Estimated richness values were generally larger in naive subsets than in memory subsets. Relative to their counterparts shared across all four donors, non-shared clonotypes exhibited diminished generation probabilities. Blood was the sole source, and tissue repertoires probably differ.

Measured with immunoSEQ multiplex PCR; TCRdb has only the in-frame clones, and not every one. The sample holds some 740,000 clones, 80% to 95% seen once. Points on this clone: Its target is unknown. The same CDR3 arises from other DNA sequences in this sample as well.

CD45RO-negative, CCR7-positively selected cells formed the naive CD8 fraction, excluding terminally differentiated effector memory CD45RA+ cells. Germline V CDR1 and CDR2: MNHEY, SMNVEV (reference sequence). Trimming took 2 bases from V and 4 from J, leaving 6 bases between them. The CDR3 length is 13 residues. The TCR was taken from a man between 25 and 39 years old in good health. The chain is built from TRBV27 and TRBJ2-1, with a weak D call TRBD2 (5 bases). The source material was naive CD8+ T cells sorted from blood. As DNA, the CDR3 is TGTGCCAGCAGTTTACGGGGTTACAATGAGCAGTTCTTC. Translation: CASSLRGYNEQFF.